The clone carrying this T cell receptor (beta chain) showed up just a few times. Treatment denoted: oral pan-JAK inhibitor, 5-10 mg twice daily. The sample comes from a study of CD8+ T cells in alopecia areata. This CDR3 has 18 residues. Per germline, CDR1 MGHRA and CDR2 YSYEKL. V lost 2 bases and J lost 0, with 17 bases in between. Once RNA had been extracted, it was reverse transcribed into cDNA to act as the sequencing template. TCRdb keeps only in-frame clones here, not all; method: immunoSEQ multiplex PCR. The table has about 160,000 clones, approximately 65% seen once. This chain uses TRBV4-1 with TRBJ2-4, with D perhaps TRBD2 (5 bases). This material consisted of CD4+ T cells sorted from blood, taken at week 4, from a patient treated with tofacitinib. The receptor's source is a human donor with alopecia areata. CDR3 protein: CASSQSPRRGSAKNIQYF. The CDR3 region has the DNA TGCGCCAGCAGCCAATCTCCCAGGAGAGGGTCAGCCAAAAACATTCAGTACTTC.